Following are 28 T cell receptor beta chains from one sample sequenced in a study. Cells sorted as Tregs were CD4+, CD25+ and CD127-/low. Via MiXCR, TCRdb re-called the 5' RACE reads, giving one row per CDR3 protein. The sample lists more than 55,000 distinct CDR3 sequences, under 25% occurring once. The sample was tumor-infiltrating Tregs sorted from the breast tumor. The receptors were gathered from a female donor with breast cancer.

This clonotype was picked up a small number of times. A read error is possible here, since a much larger clone lies one base away. The chain recombines TRBV7-2 with TRBJ1-1, with TRBD1 as a possible D gene (5 bases). Germline V gives CDR1 SGHTA, CDR2 FQGNSA. The CDR3 runs to 14 residues. The CDR3 sequence: CASSLATQVTEACF. The CDR3 nucleotides read TGTGCCAGCAGCTTGGCAACACAGGTCACTGAAGCTTGCTTT.

This clonotype came up many times. This sequence joins TRBV20-1 and TRBJ2-5; TRBD1 matches at 11 bases. The CDR3 extends over 14 amino acids. From germline, CDR1 is DFQATT and CDR2 SNEGSKA (reference sequence). With V trimmed by 6 bases and J by 1 base, 4 bases remained unmatched. CDR3: CSAGDRGIQETQYF. CDR3 DNA sequence: TGCAGTGCCGGGGACAGGGGGATCCAAGAGACCCAGTACTTC.

This clonotype occurred a few times. V is TRBV9 and J is TRBJ2-5; 14 nucleotides align to TRBD2. Germline V gene lookup returns CDR1 SGDLS and CDR2 YYNGEE. This CDR3 region has 15 residues. The trim removed 3 bases at V and 7 bases at J, leaving 5 bases unmatched. The CDR3 region has the DNA TGTGCCAGCAGCGCCGCCGGGACTAGCGGGGGGACCCAGTACTTC. Its translation is CASSAAGTSGGTQYF. The variable domain in full, with the rest retrieved from reference TRBV9 and TRBJ2-5, is DSGVTQTPKHLITATGQRVTLRCSPRSGDLSVYWYQQSLDQGLQFLIQYYNGEERAKGNILERFSAQQFPDLHSELNLSSLELGDSALYFCASSAAGTSGGTQYFGPGTRLLVL.

V gene TRBV18 combines with J gene TRBJ2-7; no firm D call. In germline, CDR1 is KGHSH, CDR2 LQKENI. Between the trimmed V and J ends, which lost 3 bases and 7 bases, there was a span of 13 bases. The CDR3 length is 13 residues. CDR3 loop: CASSPTQLKEQYF. DNA for the CDR3: TGTGCCAGCTCACCGACTCAGTTGAAAGAGCAGTACTTC.

A few counts support this clonotype. The rearrangement joins TRBV6-1 to TRBJ1-2, with no clear D. Germline-derived CDR1 and CDR2 are MNHNS and SASEGT. The CDR3 is 13 amino acids. V lost 7 bases and J lost 4, with 13 bases in between. The CDR3 loop reads CASISTLLYGYTF. The CDR3 DNA reads TGTGCCAGCATTTCCACCCTACTCTATGGCTACACCTTC.

This sequence joins TRBV6-2 or TRBV6-3 and TRBJ2-7; D possibly corresponds to TRBD1 (6 bases). The V gene's germline CDR1 is MNHEY and CDR2 SVGEGT. Trimming pared 7 bases from V and 6 bases from J, leaving 13 bases between. This CDR3 spans 12 amino acids. CDR3 DNA sequence: TGTGCCAGCACTCGGCAGGGGAGCGAGCAGTACTTC. This encodes CASTRQGSEQYF.

This clonotype was observed a few times. A read error may account for a junction end that differs from germline. V gene TRBV5-1 combines with J gene TRBJ2-5; a possible D gene is TRBD1 (6 bases). Germline loops: CDR1 SGHRS, CDR2 YFSETQ. The CDR3 consists of 14 residues. In DNA form, the CDR3 reads TGCGCCAGCAGCCCGCAGGGGTACCAAGAAACCCAGTACTTC. Translation gives CASSPQGYQETQYF.

In this sample, this clonotype turned up a few times. Germline and junction disagree at one end, which may indicate a read error. This sequence joins TRBV9 and TRBJ2-1; perhaps D is TRBD1 or TRBD2 (6 bases each). The CDR3 spans 12 residues. Germline assignment: CDR1 SGDLS and CDR2 YYNGEE. CDR3 region: CASSLGGEDQSF. The CDR3 nucleotides are TGTGCCAGCAGCCTGGGGGGCGAAGATCAGTCCTTC.

J is TRBJ1-5 and V is TRBV20-1; D possibly corresponds to TRBD1 (5 bases). The CDR3 spans 13 residues. The V gene lost 3 bases and the J gene lost 4 bases, with 10 bases spanning the gap. Germline V lookup: CDR1 DFQATT, CDR2 SNEGSKA (reference sequence). The DNA for the CDR3 is TGCAGTGCTAGGTACGGGGCGAATCAGCCCCAGCATTTT. Translation gives CSARYGANQPQHF.

In this sample, this clonotype turned up many times. This chain joins TRBV12-3 or TRBV12-4 and TRBJ2-2; 9 bases are shared with TRBD1. This CDR3 has 15 amino acids. V shed 7 bases, J shed 4 bases, and the junction held 7 bases outside the gene matches. This CDR3 is CASTLRTGATGELFF. CDR3 nucleotide sequence: TGTGCCAGCACCCTCAGGACAGGGGCCACCGGGGAGCTGTTTTTT.

This clonotype has just a few counts. The chain recombines TRBV5-1 with TRBJ2-3, with D perhaps being TRBD1 or TRBD2 (5 bases each). This CDR3 has 14 amino acids. The V gene lost 6 bases and the J gene lost 1 base, with 12 bases spanning the gap. Germline V CDR1 and CDR2: SGHRS, YFSETQ. CDR3 amino acids: CASMAGTGTDTQYF. DNA for the CDR3: TGCGCCAGCATGGCAGGGACCGGCACAGATACGCAGTATTTT.

Concerning this clonotype: Germline is not matched at one junction end, which may reflect a read error. This chain connects TRBV20-1 to TRBJ1-5; possibly TRBD1 for D (6 bases). This CDR3 contains 13 residues. The germline V gene has CDR1 DFQATT and CDR2 SNEGSKA (reference sequence). Here the CDR3 reads CGARTVRDQPQHF. The DNA of the CDR3 is TGCGGTGCCCGGACAGTGCGGGATCAGCCCCAACATTTT.

In its sample, this clonotype was seen many times. This chain connects TRBV20-1 to TRBJ2-7; either TRBD1 or TRBD2 may fit D (5 bases each). V was clipped by 3 bases and J by 1 base, with 16 bases between them. Germline V gene lookup returns CDR1 DFQATT and CDR2 SNEGSKA (reference sequence). CDR3 length equals 15 residues. CDR3 sequence reads: CSASDNPGRSYEQYF. CDR3 nucleotide sequence: TGCAGTGCTAGTGATAACCCGGGACGATCCTACGAGCAGTACTTC.

At least ten counts were recorded for this clonotype. V is TRBV4-2 and J is TRBJ2-3; D is uncertain. The CDR3 is 15 residues long. Trimming shortened V by 6 bases and J by 0 bases, and 13 bases separated the two germline ends. The germline V gene encodes CDR1 LGHNA and CDR2 YNFKEQ. In DNA, the CDR3 is TGTGCCAGCAGTCTAGGCTACTCGAGCACAGATACGCAGTATTTT. Its translation is CASSLGYSSTDTQYF.

This clonotype is a singleton in its sample. This chain uses TRBV20-1 with TRBJ1-1; the D is unclear. Trimming cost V 3 bases and J 4 bases, with 9 bases left between them. Germline values: CDR1 DFQATT, CDR2 SNEGSKA (reference sequence). This CDR3 has 12 residues. In nucleotides, the CDR3 is TGCAGTGCTAGTCTGGGGATCACTGAAGCTTTCTTT. It codes for CSASLGITEAFF.

The gene calls are TRBV10-1 and TRBJ2-3, with a possible D match to TRBD2 (5 bases). The germline gives CDR1 WNHNN, CDR2 SYGVQD (reference sequence). V lost 6 bases to trimming and J lost 2 bases, with 12 bases between them. CDR3 length: 14 amino acids. CDR3: CASSSRTFTDTQYF. The CDR3 DNA reads as TGCGCCAGCAGCAGTCGGACTTTCACAGATACGCAGTATTTT.

The rearrangement joins TRBV29-1 to TRBJ2-5, with 11 bases lining up with TRBD2. The CDR3 is made up of 14 amino acids. V lost 7 bases to trimming and J lost 5 bases; unmatched junction nucleotides: 9. The V gene's germline CDR1 is SQVTM and CDR2 ANQGSEA. CDR3 nucleotides: TGCAGCGGGGTACTAGCGGGAGTGGGGGAGACCCAGTACTTC. Translation gives CSGVLAGVGETQYF.

The V gene is TRBV5-1, the J gene TRBJ2-7; either TRBD1 or TRBD2 may supply D (5 bases each). Germline V CDR1 and CDR2: SGHRS, YFSETQ. V dropped 2 bases and J dropped 6 bases, with 15 bases sitting between them. CDR3 length equals 14 residues. The CDR3 reads CASSFRDLGREQYF. Here the CDR3 DNA reads TGCGCCAGCAGCTTCAGGGACCTCGGGCGCGAGCAGTACTTC. Full variable domain (missing parts from reference TRBV5-1 and TRBJ2-7): KAGVTQTPRYLIKTRGQQVTLSCSPISGHRSVSWYQQTPGQGLQFLFEYFSETQRNKGNFPGRFSGRQFSNSRSEMNVSTLELGDSALYLCASSFRDLGREQYFGPGTRLTVT.

This clonotype was recorded at least ten times. The chain uses TRBV5-6 and TRBJ1-2; TRBD1 might be the D (5 bases). V lost 1 base to trimming and J lost 3 bases, with 13 bases between them. This CDR3 has 15 residues. Germline CDR1 is SGHDT and CDR2 is YYEEEE. This chain's CDR3 is CASSLWGDPDYGYTF. The CDR3 nucleotides read TGTGCCAGCAGCTTGTGGGGGGACCCGGACTATGGCTACACCTTC.

Note on this clonotype: This may be a read error, as it is one base from a much larger clone. V is TRBV29-1 and J is TRBJ2-2; no firm D call. Germline V lookup: CDR1 SQVTM, CDR2 ANQGSEA. Trimming took off 7 bases at V and 10 bases at J, with 13 bases between the two ends. There are 11 residues in the CDR3. CDR3 coding DNA: TGCAGCGCTGGATTTGCCGAGGAGCTGTTTTTT. It is translated as CSAGFAEELFF.

A few counts support this clonotype. The chain couples TRBV12-3 or TRBV12-4 to TRBJ2-7; D possibly corresponds to TRBD2 (7 bases). This CDR3 spans 12 amino acids. V lost 8 bases to trimming and J lost 7 bases, with 15 bases between them. As DNA, the CDR3 is TGTGCCAGCTGGATAGGGAGGGGGGAGCAGTACTTC. Its translation: CASWIGRGEQYF.

In its sample, this clonotype is medium-sized. The chain has TRBV5-1 and TRBJ2-3, with no clear D. Germline V CDR1 and CDR2: SGHRS, YFSETQ. This CDR3 is 16 amino acids long. Trimming took 2 bases from V and 2 from J, leaving 15 bases between them. In nucleotides, the CDR3 is TGCGCCAGCAGCTTTTTGGGTCAGGCAATCACAGATACGCAGTATTTT. As protein: CASSFLGQAITDTQYF.

This clonotype was counted only a few times. A clone one base away is much larger, so this may be a read error. The chain is built from TRBV11-2 and TRBJ2-1; tentatively, D is TRBD1 or TRBD2 (5 bases each). Trimming left V 5 bases short and J 6 bases short, with 29 bases between. This CDR3 contains 19 residues. Germline V gene lookup returns CDR1 SGHAT and CDR2 FQNNGV. The CDR3 coding sequence is TGTGCCAGCAGCCATCTACGCGGACAAGCGAGGAGGTCGGGCAATGAGCAGTTCTTC. Protein product: CASSHLRGQARRSGNEQFF.

This clonotype showed up many times. The chain has TRBV7-3 and TRBJ2-6; either TRBD1 or TRBD2 may supply D (6 bases each). The CDR3 covers 15 residues. Germline-derived CDR1 and CDR2 are SGHTA and FQGTGA. Trimming removed 5 bases at V and 2 bases at J, with 10 bases between. The CDR3 sequence: CASSAGEAGANVLTF. Here the CDR3 DNA reads TGTGCCAGCAGCGCAGGGGAGGCTGGGGCCAACGTCCTGACTTTC.

This chain connects TRBV7-9 to TRBJ2-3; the D gene is possibly TRBD1 (5 bases). The germline V and J ends were trimmed by 1 base and 2 bases, with 7 bases remaining between them. The CDR3 totals 14 residues. CDR1 and CDR2 from the germline V gene are SEHNR and FQNEAQ (reference sequence). The CDR3, as DNA: TGTGCCAGCAGCTTAGAACAGGTCACAGATACGCAGTATTTT. Amino acids: CASSLEQVTDTQYF.

Details on this clonotype: Possible read error: a much larger clone is one base away. V is TRBV20-1 and J is TRBJ2-3; 7 positions match TRBD2. The CDR3 totals 15 residues. Germline lookup yields CDR1 DFQATT and CDR2 SNEGSKA (reference sequence). Here the CDR3 DNA reads TGCGGTGCTGGGCTTAGCGGGTTTAGCACAGATACGCAGTATTTT. Translation: CGAGLSGFSTDTQYF.

There are many counts of this clonotype. This rearrangement joins TRBV7-8 to TRBJ2-5; D is undetermined. The CDR3 consists of 14 residues. Germline assignment: CDR1 SGHVS and CDR2 FQNEAQ. V shed 0 bases and J shed 3 bases, with 8 bases lying between them. The CDR3 here is CASSLARAEETQYF. The CDR3 nucleotides are TGTGCCAGCAGCTTAGCTCGGGCGGAAGAGACCCAGTACTTC.

The chain has TRBV18 and TRBJ2-5, with 9 bases that match TRBD2. The CDR3 has 14 residues. J lost 5 bases, V lost 3 bases, and 4 bases had no gene match. The germline V gene encodes CDR1 KGHSH and CDR2 LQKENI. The CDR3 spells CASSPRLAVETQYF. The CDR3 DNA is TGTGCCAGCTCACCGCGACTAGCGGTGGAGACCCAGTACTTC.